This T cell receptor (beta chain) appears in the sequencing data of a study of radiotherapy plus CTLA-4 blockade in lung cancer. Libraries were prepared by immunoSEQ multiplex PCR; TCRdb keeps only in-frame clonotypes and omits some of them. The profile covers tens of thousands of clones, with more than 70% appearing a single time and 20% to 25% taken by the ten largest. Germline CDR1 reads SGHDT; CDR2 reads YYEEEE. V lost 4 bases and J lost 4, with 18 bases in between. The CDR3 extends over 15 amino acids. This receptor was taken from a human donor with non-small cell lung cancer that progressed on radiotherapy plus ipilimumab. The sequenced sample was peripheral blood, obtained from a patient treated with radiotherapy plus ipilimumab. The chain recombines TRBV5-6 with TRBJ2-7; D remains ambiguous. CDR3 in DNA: TGTGCCAGCAGCCCCGGTAGAGGCGGTAAGTACGAGCAGTACTTC. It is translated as CASSPGRGGKYEQYF.